This is a list of T cell receptor beta chains from one sample in a study of T cell changes during pregnancy in multiple sclerosis. Sequenced by immunoSEQ multiplex PCR; TCRdb stores in-frame clones only, minus some. The sample consists of around 61,000 clones, roughly 89% of them appearing once. The source material was peripheral blood, sampled in the third trimester of pregnancy. The receptors were sampled from a female donor in good health, enrolled as a control in a pregnancy study. Both conserved end residues are part of each CDR3. The D gene is left open where the match is weak. Not every row has a clone size; where given, it reads once, few, many or a size class.

>TRBV14|NA|NA|TRBJ2-7
TGTGCCAGCAGCCAAGTATTGGGCCCTTTGAAGCAGTACTTC
CASSQVLGPLKQYF
>TRBV7-8|NA|TRBD1|TRBJ2-7
TGTGCCAGCAGCCCCCGGGACAGGGCCTACGAGCAGTACTTC
CASSPRDRAYEQYF
>TRBV2|NA|TRBD1|TRBJ1-4
TGTGCCAGCGCCCGACAGGGGGGTGAAAAACTGTTTTTT
CASARQGGEKLFF
>TRBV14|few|NA|TRBJ1-1
TGTGCCAGCAGCCCCTTACAGGGAAAAAACACTGAAGCTTTCTTT
CASSPLQGKNTEAFF
>TRBV4-3|NA|NA|TRBJ1-2
TGCGCCAGCAGCCATACCTACCTACAGGGTACTGGCTACACCTTC
CASSHTYLQGTGYTF
>TRBV27|NA|NA|TRBJ1-3
TGTGCCAGCTGCCTTTATGGTAAGGCGGGACCTGGAAACACCATATATTTT
CASCLYGKAGPGNTIYF
>TRBV27|NA|NA|TRBJ2-7
TGTGCCAGCAGTTCGTACTACGAGCAGTACTTC
CASSSYYEQYF
>TRBV5-8|NA|TRBD1|TRBJ1-2
TGTGCCAGCAGCAGCGGCCGGACAGGAAACTATGGCTACACCTTC
CASSSGRTGNYGYTF
>TRBV6-5|NA|NA|TRBJ1-2
TGTGCCAGCAGTACCCAGGGTAACTATGGCTACACCTTC
CASSTQGNYGYTF
>TRBV19|NA|TRBD2|TRBJ2-1
TGTGCCAGTAGTTCCACTAGCGGGGTAACGAATGAGCAGTTCTTC
CASSSTSGVTNEQFF
>TRBV4-1|once|NA|TRBJ1-5
TGCGCCAGCAGCCAAGGGAGGGCCCGGGAGGGCAATCAGCCCCAGCATTTT
CASSQGRAREGNQPQHF
>TRBV6-4|NA|NA|TRBJ1-6
TGTGCCAGCAGTGTACAGGGATTTAATTCACCCCTCCACTTT
CASSVQGFNSPLHF
>TRBV4-1|NA|NA|TRBJ1-3
TGCGCCAGCAGCCAAATTAGATTTGCGCGGAGCTCTGGAAACACCATATATTTT
CASSQIRFARSSGNTIYF
>TRBV4-3|once|NA|TRBJ1-2
TGCGCCAGCAGCCAAGATGTGGTAGGAGGGAACTATGGCTACACCTTC
CASSQDVVGGNYGYTF
>TRBV5-1|NA|NA|TRBJ1-6
TGCGCCAGCAGCCTCAACGACAGCCCGGATAATTCACCCCTCCACTTT
CASSLNDSPDNSPLHF
>TRBV9|NA|NA|TRBJ2-7
TGTGCCAGCAGCATCCTCCTAGGGAGCGAGCAGTACTTC
CASSILLGSEQYF
>TRBV14|NA|TRBD1|TRBJ1-2
TGTGCCAGCAGCCGTTCCACGGGACAGGGAGCGGGCTACACCTTC
CASSRSTGQGAGYTF
>TRBV6-1|NA|NA|TRBJ1-5
TGTGCCAGCAGTGACCCTAATAGCAATCAGCCCCAGCATTTT
CASSDPNSNQPQHF
>TRBV11-2|NA|NA|TRBJ1-2
TGTGCCAGCAGCTTGAGGAGGGAGGATGGCTACACCTTC
CASSLRREDGYTF
>TRBV5-4|NA|NA|TRBJ2-3
TGTGCCAGCAGCTCGTCCAGGGATGTATCAGATACGCAGTATTTT
CASSSSRDVSDTQYF
>TRBV7-9|NA|NA|TRBJ1-2
TGTGCCAGCGGAGAGAGGGAGGGCTATGGCTACACCTTC
CASGEREGYGYTF
>TRBV27|NA|TRBD1|TRBJ1-5
TGTGCCAGCAGTCCCTCATGGGGGACAGGTCGGGGTCATCAGCCCCAGCATTTT
CASSPSWGTGRGHQPQHF
>TRBV18|NA|NA|TRBJ2-7
TGTGCCAGCTCCACGGGGGTGAACGAGCAGTACTTC
CASSTGVNEQYF